The entry below describes one T cell receptor (beta chain). Per the original data handling: Estimation of nucleated cell counts relied on the amplification of reference gene primers. The repertoire was sequenced with immunoSEQ multiplex PCR; TCRdb's copy has only in-frame clones and lacks some. The V and J calls and clone size were taken over from that table, and D and trimming were inferred from the DNA. This table has roughly 500,000 clones, approximately 85% appearing once. The sample belongs to a study of blood T cell repertoires in COVID-19. Study information: Collection of acute and convalescent COVID-19 samples took place in the United States, Italy and Spain. Sources were T cells, B-cell-depleted T cells, or PBMCs; the material itself was cDNA or gDNA.

V lost 5 bases to trimming and J lost 2 bases, with 13 bases between them. CDR1 and CDR2 (germline): SGHTA, FQGNSA. The CDR3 contains 15 residues. The sequencing sample was made of peripheral blood. The rearrangement links TRBV7-2 to TRBJ2-1; D is unresolved. The source is a human donor in a cohort sampled during active COVID-19. The CDR3 protein is CASSPAADTYNEQFF. The CDR3 bases are TGTGCCAGCAGCCCAGCCGCAGACACCTACAATGAGCAGTTCTTC.